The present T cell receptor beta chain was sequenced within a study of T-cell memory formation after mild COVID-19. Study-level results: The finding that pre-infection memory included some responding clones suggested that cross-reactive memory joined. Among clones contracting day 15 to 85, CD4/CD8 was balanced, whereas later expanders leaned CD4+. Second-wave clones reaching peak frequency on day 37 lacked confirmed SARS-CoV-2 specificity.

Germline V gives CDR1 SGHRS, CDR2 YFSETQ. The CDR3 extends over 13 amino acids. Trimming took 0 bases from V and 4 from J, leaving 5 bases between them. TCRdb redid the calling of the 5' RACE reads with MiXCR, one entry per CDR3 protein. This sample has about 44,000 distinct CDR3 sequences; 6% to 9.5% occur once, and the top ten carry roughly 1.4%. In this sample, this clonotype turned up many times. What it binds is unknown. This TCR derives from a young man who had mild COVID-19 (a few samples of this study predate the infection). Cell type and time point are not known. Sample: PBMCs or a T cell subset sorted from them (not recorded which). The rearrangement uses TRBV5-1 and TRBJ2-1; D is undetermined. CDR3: CASSLDGYNEQFF. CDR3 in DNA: TGCGCCAGCAGCTTGGACGGGTACAATGAGCAGTTCTTC.